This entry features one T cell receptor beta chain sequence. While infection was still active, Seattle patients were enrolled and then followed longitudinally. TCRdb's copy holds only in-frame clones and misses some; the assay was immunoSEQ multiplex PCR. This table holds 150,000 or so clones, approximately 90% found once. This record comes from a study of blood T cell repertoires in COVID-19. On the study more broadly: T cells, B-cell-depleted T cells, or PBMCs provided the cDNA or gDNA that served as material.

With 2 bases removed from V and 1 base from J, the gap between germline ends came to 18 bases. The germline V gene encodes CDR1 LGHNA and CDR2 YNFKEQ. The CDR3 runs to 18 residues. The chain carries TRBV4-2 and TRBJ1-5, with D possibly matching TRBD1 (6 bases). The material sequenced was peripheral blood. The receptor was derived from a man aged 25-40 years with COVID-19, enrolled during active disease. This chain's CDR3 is CASSQRQEPYLSNQPQHF. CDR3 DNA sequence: TGTGCCAGCAGCCAAAGACAGGAGCCCTATTTGAGCAATCAGCCCCAGCATTTT.